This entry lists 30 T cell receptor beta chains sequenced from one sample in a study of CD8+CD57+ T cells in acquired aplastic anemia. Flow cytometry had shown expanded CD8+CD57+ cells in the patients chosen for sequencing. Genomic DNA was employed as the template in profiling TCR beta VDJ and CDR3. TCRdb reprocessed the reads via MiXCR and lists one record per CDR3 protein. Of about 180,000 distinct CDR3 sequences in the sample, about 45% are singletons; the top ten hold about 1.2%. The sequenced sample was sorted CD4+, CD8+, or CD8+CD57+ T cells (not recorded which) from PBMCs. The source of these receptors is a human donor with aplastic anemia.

The CDR3, as DNA: TGTGCCAGTACTCCGGGACAGGGCGGCGGCTACACCTTC. It codes for CASTPGQGGGYTF. The J gene is TRBJ1-2, the V gene TRBV19; the match to TRBD1 covers 9 bases. Per germline, CDR1 LNHDA and CDR2 SQIVND (reference sequence). J was trimmed by 8 bases and V by 7 bases; bases with no gene match: 8. The CDR3 spans 13 residues.

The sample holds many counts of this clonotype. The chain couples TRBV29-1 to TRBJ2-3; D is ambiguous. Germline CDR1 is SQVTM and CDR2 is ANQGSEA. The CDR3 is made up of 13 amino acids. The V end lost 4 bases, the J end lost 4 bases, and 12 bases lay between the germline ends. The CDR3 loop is CSVAASRSDTQYF. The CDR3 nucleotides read TGCAGCGTTGCCGCGTCCCGCTCAGATACGCAGTATTTT.

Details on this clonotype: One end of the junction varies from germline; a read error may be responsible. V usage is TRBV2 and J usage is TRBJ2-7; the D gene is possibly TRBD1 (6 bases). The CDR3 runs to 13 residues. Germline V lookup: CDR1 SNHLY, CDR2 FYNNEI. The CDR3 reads CAGTGVGAYEQYF. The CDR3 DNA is TGTGCCGGCACCGGGGTGGGGGCCTACGAACAGTACTTC.

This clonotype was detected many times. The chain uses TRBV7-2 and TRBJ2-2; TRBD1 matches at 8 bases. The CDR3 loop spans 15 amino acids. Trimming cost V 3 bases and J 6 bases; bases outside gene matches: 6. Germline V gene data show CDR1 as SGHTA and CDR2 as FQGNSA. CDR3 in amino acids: CASSFDRGRAGELFF. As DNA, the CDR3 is TGTGCCAGCAGCTTTGACAGGGGAAGAGCCGGGGAGCTGTTTTTT.

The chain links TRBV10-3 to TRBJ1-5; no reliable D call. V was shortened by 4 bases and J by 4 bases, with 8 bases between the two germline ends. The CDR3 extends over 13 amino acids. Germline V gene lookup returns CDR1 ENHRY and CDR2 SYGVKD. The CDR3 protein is CAISGTDNQPQHF. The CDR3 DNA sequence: TGTGCCATCAGTGGGACGGATAATCAGCCCCAGCATTTT.

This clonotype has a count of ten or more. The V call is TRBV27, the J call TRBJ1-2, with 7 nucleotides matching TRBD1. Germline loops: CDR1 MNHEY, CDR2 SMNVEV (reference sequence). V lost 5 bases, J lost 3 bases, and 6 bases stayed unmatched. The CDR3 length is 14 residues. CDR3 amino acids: CASSPGDRDYGYTF. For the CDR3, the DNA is TGTGCCAGCAGTCCAGGGGACAGAGACTATGGCTACACCTTC.

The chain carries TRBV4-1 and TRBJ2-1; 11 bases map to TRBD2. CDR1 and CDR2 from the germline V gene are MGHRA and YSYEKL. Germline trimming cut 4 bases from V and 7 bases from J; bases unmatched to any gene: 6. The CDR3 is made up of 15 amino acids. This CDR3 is CASSLLAGGPNEQFF. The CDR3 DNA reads TGCGCCAGCAGCCTCCTAGCGGGGGGTCCTAATGAGCAGTTCTTC.

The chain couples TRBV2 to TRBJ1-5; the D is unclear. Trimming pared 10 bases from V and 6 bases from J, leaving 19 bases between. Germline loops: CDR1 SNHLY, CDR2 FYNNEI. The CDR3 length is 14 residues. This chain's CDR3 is CATRYGLSGQPQHF. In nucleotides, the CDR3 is TGTGCCACAAGGTACGGATTAAGCGGTCAGCCCCAGCATTTT.

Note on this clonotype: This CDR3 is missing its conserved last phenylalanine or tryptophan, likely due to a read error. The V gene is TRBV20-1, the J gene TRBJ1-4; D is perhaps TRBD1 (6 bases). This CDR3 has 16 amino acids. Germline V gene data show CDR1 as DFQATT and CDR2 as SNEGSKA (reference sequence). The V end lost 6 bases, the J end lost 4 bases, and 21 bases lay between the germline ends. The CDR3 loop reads CSASLVTGRLNEKLFL. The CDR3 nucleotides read TGCAGTGCCTCCCTCGTCACAGGGCGACTTAATGAAAAACTGTTTCTT.

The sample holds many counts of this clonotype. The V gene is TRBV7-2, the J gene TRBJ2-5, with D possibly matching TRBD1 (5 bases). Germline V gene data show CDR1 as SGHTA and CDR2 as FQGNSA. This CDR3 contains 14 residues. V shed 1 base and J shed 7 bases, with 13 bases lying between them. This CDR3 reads CASSLDGQGGTQYF. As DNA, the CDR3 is TGTGCCAGCAGCTTAGATGGGCAGGGTGGGACCCAGTACTTC.

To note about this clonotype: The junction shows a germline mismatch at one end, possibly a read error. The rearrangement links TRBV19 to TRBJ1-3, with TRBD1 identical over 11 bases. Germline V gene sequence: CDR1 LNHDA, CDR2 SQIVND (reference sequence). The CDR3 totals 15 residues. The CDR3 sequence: CVSRGGQGAGNTIYF. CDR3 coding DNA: TGTGTCAGTCGGGGGGGACAGGGGGCTGGAAACACCATATATTTT.

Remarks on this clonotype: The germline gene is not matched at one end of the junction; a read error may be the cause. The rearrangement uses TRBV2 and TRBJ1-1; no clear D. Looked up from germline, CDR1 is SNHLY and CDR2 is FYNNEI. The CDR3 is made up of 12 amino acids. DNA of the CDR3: TGTGCCAGCGAGAATGGGGAGACTGAAGCTCTCTTT. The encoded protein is CASENGETEALF.

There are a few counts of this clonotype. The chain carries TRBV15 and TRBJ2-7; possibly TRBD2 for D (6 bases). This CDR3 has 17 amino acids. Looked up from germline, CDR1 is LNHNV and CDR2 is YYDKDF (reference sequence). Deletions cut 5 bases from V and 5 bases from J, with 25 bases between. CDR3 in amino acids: CATSDLPVRSSGDEQYF. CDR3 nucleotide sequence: TGTGCCACCAGCGACCTGCCTGTGCGCTCATCGGGGGACGAGCAGTACTTC. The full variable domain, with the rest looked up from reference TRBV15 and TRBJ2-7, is DAMVIQNPRYQVTQFGKPVTLSCSQTLNHNVMYWYQQKSSQAPKLLFHYYDKDFNNEADTPDNFQSRRPNTSFCFLDIRSPGLGDTAMYLCATSDLPVRSSGDEQYFGPGTRLTVT.

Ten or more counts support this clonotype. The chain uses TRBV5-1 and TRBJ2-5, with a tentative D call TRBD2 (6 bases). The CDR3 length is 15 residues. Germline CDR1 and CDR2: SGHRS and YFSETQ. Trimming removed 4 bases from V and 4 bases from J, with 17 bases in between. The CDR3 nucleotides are TGCGCCAGCAGCACCGGCGGGGTCTCCGGAGAGACCCAGTACTTC. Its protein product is CASSTGGVSGETQYF.

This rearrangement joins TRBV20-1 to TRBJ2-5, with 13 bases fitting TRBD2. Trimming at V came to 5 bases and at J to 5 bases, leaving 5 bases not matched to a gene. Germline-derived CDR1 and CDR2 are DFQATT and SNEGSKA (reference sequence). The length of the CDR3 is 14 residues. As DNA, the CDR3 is TGCAGTGCTCGACTAGCGGGGGGAAGTGAGACCCAGTACTTC. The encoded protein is CSARLAGGSETQYF.

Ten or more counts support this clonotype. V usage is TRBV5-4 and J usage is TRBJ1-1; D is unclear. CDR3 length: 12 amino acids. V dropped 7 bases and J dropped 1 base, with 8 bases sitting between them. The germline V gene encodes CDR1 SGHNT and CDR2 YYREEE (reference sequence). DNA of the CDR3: TGTGCCAGCGCCGACCCGAACACTGAAGCTTTCTTT. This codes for CASADPNTEAFF. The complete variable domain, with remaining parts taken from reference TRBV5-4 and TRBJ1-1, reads ETGVTQSPTHLIKTRGQQVTLRCSSQSGHNTVSWYQQALGQGPQFIFQYYREEENGRGNFPPRFSGLQFPNYSSELNVNALELDDSALYLCASADPNTEAFFGQGTRLTVV.

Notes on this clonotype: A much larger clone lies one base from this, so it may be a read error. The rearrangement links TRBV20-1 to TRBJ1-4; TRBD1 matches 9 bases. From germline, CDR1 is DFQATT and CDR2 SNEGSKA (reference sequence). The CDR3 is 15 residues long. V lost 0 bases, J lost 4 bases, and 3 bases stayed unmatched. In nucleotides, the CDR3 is TGCAGTGCTAGAGATAGGACAGGGGATAATGAAAAACTGTTTTTT. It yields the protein CSARDRTGDNEKLFF.

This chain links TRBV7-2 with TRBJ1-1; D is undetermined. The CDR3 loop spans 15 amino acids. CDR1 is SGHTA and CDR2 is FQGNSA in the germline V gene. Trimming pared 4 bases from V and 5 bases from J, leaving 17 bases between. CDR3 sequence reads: CASSYGRQWGTEAFF. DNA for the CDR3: TGTGCCAGCAGCTATGGGAGACAATGGGGTACTGAAGCTTTCTTT.

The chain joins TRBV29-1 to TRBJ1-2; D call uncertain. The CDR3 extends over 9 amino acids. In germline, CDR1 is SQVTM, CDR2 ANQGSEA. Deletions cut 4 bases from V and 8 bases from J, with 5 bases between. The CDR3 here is CSVAEGYTF. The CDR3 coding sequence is TGCAGCGTTGCAGAAGGCTACACCTTC.

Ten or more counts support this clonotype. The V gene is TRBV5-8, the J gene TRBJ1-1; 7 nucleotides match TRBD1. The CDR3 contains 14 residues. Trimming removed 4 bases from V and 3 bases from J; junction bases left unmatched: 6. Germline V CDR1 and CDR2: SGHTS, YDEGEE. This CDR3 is CASSLPGQHTEAFF. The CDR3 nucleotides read TGTGCCAGCAGCCTTCCGGGACAGCACACTGAAGCTTTCTTT.

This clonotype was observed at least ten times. The DNA of the CDR3 is TGTGCCAGTAGTGCCAGGGTGTCAGGGGAGACCCAGTACTTC. This translates into CASSARVSGETQYF. V usage is TRBV19 and J usage is TRBJ2-5; D is perhaps TRBD1 (5 bases). CDR3 length equals 14 residues. In germline, CDR1 is LNHDA, CDR2 SQIVND (reference sequence). The V gene lost 5 bases and the J gene lost 5 bases, with 15 bases spanning the gap. Full variable domain (remainder filled in from reference TRBV19 and TRBJ2-5): DGGITQSPKYLFRKEGQNVTLSCEQNLNHDAMYWYRQDPGQGLRLIYYSQIVNDFQKGDIAEGYSVSREKKESFPLTVTSAQKNPTAFYLCASSARVSGETQYFGPGTRLLVL.

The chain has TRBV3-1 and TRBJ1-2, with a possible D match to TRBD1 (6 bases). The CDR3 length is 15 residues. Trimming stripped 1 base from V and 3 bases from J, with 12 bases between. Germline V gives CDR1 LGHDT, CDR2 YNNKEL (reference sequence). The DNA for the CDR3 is TGTGCCAGCAGCCAAGTCTCAGGGGCTGACTATGGCTACACCTTC. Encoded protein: CASSQVSGADYGYTF.

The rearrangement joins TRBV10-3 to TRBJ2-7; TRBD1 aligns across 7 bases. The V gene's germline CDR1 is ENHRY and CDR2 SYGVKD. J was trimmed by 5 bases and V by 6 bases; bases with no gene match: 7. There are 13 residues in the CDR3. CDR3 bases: TGTGCCATCAGCGACAGGGTCTCGGACGAGCAGTACTTC. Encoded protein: CAISDRVSDEQYF.

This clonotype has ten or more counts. CDR3 DNA sequence: TGTGCCAGCAGCGTAGAGAATAAGCGGCGCGAGACCCAGTACTTC. Translated, it gives CASSVENKRRETQYF. V and J are TRBV9 and TRBJ2-5, with a weak D call TRBD2 (5 bases). The CDR3 runs to 15 residues. Trimming shortened V by 0 bases and J by 5 bases, and 14 bases separated the two germline ends. CDR1 and CDR2 (germline): SGDLS, YYNGEE.

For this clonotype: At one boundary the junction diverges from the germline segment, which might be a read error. CDR3 loop: CATLLAGGYNEPFF. The CDR3 region has the DNA TGTGCCACCCTACTAGCGGGGGGATACAATGAGCCGTTCTTC. The chain employs TRBV10-3 and TRBJ2-1; 12 positions agree with TRBD2. Germline values: CDR1 ENHRY, CDR2 SYGVKD. This CDR3 has 14 residues.

The CDR3 reads CAISGRSGRHSGANVLTF. Here the CDR3 DNA reads TGTGCCATCAGTGGGCGGAGTGGCAGGCACTCTGGGGCCAACGTCCTGACTTTC. V usage is TRBV10-3 and J usage is TRBJ2-6; D gene ambiguous. There are 18 residues in the CDR3. Germline V gene lookup returns CDR1 ENHRY and CDR2 SYGVKD. The V end lost 4 bases, the J end lost 0 bases, and 16 bases lay between the germline ends.

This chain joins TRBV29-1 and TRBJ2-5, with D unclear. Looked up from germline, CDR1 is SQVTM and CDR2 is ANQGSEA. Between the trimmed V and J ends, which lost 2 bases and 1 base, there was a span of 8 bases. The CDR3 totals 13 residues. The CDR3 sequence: CSVESSAQETQYF. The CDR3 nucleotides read TGCAGCGTTGAATCCAGCGCCCAAGAGACCCAGTACTTC.

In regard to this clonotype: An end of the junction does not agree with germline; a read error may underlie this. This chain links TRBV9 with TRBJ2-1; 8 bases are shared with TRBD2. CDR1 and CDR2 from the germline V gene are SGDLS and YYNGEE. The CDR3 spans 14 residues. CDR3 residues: CASRRAGAYNEQLF. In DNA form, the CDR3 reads TGTGCCAGCAGGAGAGCGGGGGCCTACAATGAGCAGCTCTTC.

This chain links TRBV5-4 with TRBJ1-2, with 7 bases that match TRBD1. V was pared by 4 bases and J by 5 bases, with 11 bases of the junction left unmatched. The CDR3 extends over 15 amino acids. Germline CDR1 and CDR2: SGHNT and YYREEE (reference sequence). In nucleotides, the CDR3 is TGTGCCAGCAGCCCAGAAGGCAGGGGGGCATATGGCTACACCTTC. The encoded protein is CASSPEGRGAYGYTF.

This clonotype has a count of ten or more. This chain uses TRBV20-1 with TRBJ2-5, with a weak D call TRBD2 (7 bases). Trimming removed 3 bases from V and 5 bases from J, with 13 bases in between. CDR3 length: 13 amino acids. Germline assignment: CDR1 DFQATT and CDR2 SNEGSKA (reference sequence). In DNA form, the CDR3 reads TGCAGTGCTAGGGAGGCGGGGGCTGAGACCCAGTACTTC. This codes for CSAREAGAETQYF.